Here is one T cell receptor beta chain with its context. What it binds is not known. Germline CDR1 reads MDHEN; CDR2 reads SYDVKM. Trimming pared 7 bases from V and 0 bases from J, leaving 16 bases between. The CDR3 totals 15 residues. This sample was taken from a study of shared clonotypes between healthy human individuals. The study, taken as a whole, reports: Specimens sampled were limited to blood, with tissue repertoires likely differing.

Researchers sequenced unsorted PBMC DNA using ten immunoSEQ deep assay plates. This table comes from immunoSEQ multiplex PCR, and its TCRdb copy is limited to in-frame clones, with some not included. The data contain fewer than 600,000 clones, roughly three quarters of them singletons. The chain couples TRBV28 to TRBJ2-7; D may match TRBD1 or TRBD2 (5 bases each). The source of this sequence is a woman aged 40 to 50 in good health. Some clones in this sample may be carry-over from other donors' samples. What was sequenced was PBMCs. CDR3 sequence: CASTPSGTGSYEQYF. The CDR3 DNA is TGTGCCAGCACCCCTTCGGGGACGGGCTCCTACGAGCAGTACTTC. Full variable domain (missing parts from reference TRBV28 and TRBJ2-7): DVKVTQSSRYLVKRTGEKVFLECVQDMDHENMFWYRQDPGLGLRLIYFSYDVKMKEKGDIPEGYSVSREKKERFSLILESASTNQTSMYLCASTPSGTGSYEQYFGPGTRLTVT.